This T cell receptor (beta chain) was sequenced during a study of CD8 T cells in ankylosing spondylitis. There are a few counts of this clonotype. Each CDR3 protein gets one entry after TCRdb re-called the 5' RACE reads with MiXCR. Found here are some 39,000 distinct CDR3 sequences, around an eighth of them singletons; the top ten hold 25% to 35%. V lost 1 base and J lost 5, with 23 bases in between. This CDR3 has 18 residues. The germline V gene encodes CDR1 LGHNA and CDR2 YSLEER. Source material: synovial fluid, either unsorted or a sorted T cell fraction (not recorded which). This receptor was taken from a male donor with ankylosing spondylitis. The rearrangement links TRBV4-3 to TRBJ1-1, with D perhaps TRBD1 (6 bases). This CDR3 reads CASSQGSGTWTRETEAFF. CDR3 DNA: TGCGCCAGCAGCCAAGGCTCCGGGACATGGACGCGAGAGACTGAAGCTTTCTTT.